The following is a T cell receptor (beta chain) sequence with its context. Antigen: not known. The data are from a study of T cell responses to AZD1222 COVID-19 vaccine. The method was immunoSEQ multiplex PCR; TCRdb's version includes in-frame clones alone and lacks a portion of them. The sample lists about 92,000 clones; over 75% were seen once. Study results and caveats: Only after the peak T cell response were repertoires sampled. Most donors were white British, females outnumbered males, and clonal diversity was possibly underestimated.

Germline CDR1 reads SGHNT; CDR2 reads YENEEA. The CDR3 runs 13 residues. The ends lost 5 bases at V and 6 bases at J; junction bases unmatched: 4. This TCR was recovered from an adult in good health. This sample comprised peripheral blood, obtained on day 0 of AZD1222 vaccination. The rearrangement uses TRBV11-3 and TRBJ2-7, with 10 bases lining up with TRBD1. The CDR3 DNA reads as TGTGCCAGCAGCCCGGGACAGGGGTTCGAGCAGTACTTC. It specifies CASSPGQGFEQYF.